The 32 T cell receptor beta chains listed next were all sequenced from one sample in a study of blood T cell repertoires in COVID-19. Clones were read by immunoSEQ multiplex PCR, and TCRdb kept only the in-frame ones, dropping some. The table has almost 45,000 clones, approximately 70% seen once. Specimen: peripheral blood. These receptors were obtained from a man older than 75 with acute or convalescent COVID-19.

This chain uses TRBV5-1 with TRBJ2-3; D is possibly TRBD2 (6 bases). Germline V CDR1 and CDR2: SGHRS, YFSETQ. V was trimmed by 7 bases and J by 5 bases, leaving 17 bases between them. This CDR3 is 14 amino acids long. CDR3 DNA sequence: TGCGCCAGCCGTATAACGGGAGCGGTAGATACGCAGTATTTT. Its protein product is CASRITGAVDTQYF.

This clone turned up a few times. The J gene is TRBJ1-5, the V gene TRBV12-3 or TRBV12-4, with D perhaps TRBD1 (5 bases). The V end lost 5 bases, the J end lost 3 bases, and 8 bases lay between the germline ends. The CDR3 is 13 amino acids. CDR3 in amino acids: CASSRQTNQPQHF. CDR3 coding DNA: TGTGCCAGCAGTCGACAGACCAATCAGCCCCAGCATTTT.

There are a few counts of this clone. The chain recombines TRBV19 with TRBJ2-7; 10 bases line up with TRBD1. The CDR3 contains 18 residues. From germline, CDR1 is LNHDA and CDR2 SQIVND (reference sequence). V was clipped by 5 bases and J by 0 bases; unmatched bases: 13. In DNA, the CDR3 is TGTGCCAGTAGTCCGGGACAGGGGAACCGGGGGAGCTCCTACGAGCAGTACTTC. Translation gives CASSPGQGNRGSSYEQYF.

V and J are TRBV12-3 or TRBV12-4 and TRBJ1-4; TRBD1 might be the D (5 bases). Trimming stripped 6 bases from V and 4 bases from J, with 9 bases between. The CDR3 totals 13 residues. CDR3 coding DNA: TGTGCCAGCAGCCGCGACAGTAATGAAAAACTGTTTTTT. Translating it yields CASSRDSNEKLFF.

V gene TRBV21-1 combines with J gene TRBJ2-7; TRBD1 was called by the table and not checked on the DNA. TRBV21-1 is recorded as a pseudogene. The CDR3 contains 13 residues. CDR3: CASSKVQGSEQYF. CDR3 sequence (DNA): TGTGCCAGCAGCAAAGTGCAGGGCAGCGAGCAGTACTTC.

The rearrangement uses TRBV11-2 and TRBJ2-1; 8 bases align to TRBD1. This CDR3 contains 15 residues. In germline, CDR1 is SGHAT, CDR2 FQNNGV. V was pared by 5 bases and J by 4 bases, with 7 bases of the junction left unmatched. The DNA of the CDR3 is TGTGCCAGCAGCCTTACAGGGGGTAGTTACAATGAGCAGTTCTTC. Translation: CASSLTGGSYNEQFF. Variable domain in full (rest from reference TRBV11-2 and TRBJ2-1): EAGVAQSPRYKIIEKRQSVAFWCNPISGHATLYWYQQILGQGPKLLIQFQNNGVVDDSQLPKDRFSAERLKGVDSTLKIQPAKLEDSAVYLCASSLTGGSYNEQFFGPGTRLTVL.

The rearrangement joins TRBV29-1 to TRBJ1-2, with TRBD1 matching over 8 bases. The germline gives CDR1 SQVTM, CDR2 ANQGSEA. V trimming: 2 bases; J trimming: 7 bases; junction bases outside the gene matches: 3. The length of the CDR3 is 12 residues. DNA of the CDR3: TGCAGCGTTGAACAGGGGGCGCGTGGCTACACCTTC. Translating it yields CSVEQGARGYTF.

The V call is TRBV5-5, the J call TRBJ1-1; 8 bases match TRBD1. V lost 4 bases, J lost 1 base, and 9 bases stayed unmatched. CDR1 and CDR2 (germline): SGHKS, YYEKEE (reference sequence). The CDR3 is 16 amino acids. The CDR3 sequence: CASSKEHGQGNTEAFF. The CDR3 DNA sequence: TGTGCCAGCAGCAAAGAACATGGACAGGGGAACACTGAAGCTTTCTTT.

The rearrangement links TRBV7-2 to TRBJ2-5, with D maybe TRBD1 (6 bases). V lost 5 bases and J lost 1, with 11 bases in between. This CDR3 is 14 amino acids long. Germline V gives CDR1 SGHTA, CDR2 FQGNSA. The DNA of the CDR3 is TGTGCCAGCAGCCTTTTACAGGGCCAAGAGACCCAGTACTTC. It yields the protein CASSLLQGQETQYF.

V and J are TRBV15 and TRBJ1-6, with D unresolved. Per germline, CDR1 LNHNV and CDR2 YYDKDF (reference sequence). This CDR3 region has 14 residues. V lost 0 bases, J lost 7 bases, and 7 bases lay in between. CDR3 region: CATSRDSLNSPLHF. The CDR3 coding sequence is TGTGCCACCAGCAGAGATTCACTGAATTCACCCCTCCACTTT.

This chain links TRBV5-6 with TRBJ2-5, with TRBD1 as a possible D gene (5 bases). This CDR3 has 13 residues. Germline CDR1 reads SGHDT; CDR2 reads YYEEEE. V was trimmed by 1 base and J by 7 bases, leaving 11 bases between them. The CDR3 DNA sequence: TGTGCCAGCAGCTTGAGGGGTTCAGGGACCCAGTACTTC. It specifies CASSLRGSGTQYF.

The chain uses TRBV3-1 (or the pseudogene TRBV3-2) and TRBJ2-5; no clear D gene. Germline V gene data show CDR1 as LGHDT and CDR2 as YNNKEL (reference sequence). This CDR3 is built from 14 residues. V lost 2 bases, J lost 2 bases, and 9 bases lay in between. The CDR3 sequence: CASSQLGRQETQYF. The CDR3 DNA is TGTGCCAGCAGCCAATTGGGCAGACAAGAGACCCAGTACTTC.

The rearrangement links TRBV11-2 to TRBJ2-1; weak D call: TRBD2 (6 bases). V was pared by 1 base and J by 4 bases, with 11 bases between. The CDR3 extends over 15 amino acids. The germline V gene has CDR1 SGHAT and CDR2 FQNNGV. The CDR3 DNA follows: TGTGCCAGCAGCTTAGCCGCGGGAATATACAATGAGCAGTTCTTC. Encoded protein: CASSLAAGIYNEQFF.

This chain connects TRBV4-2 to TRBJ2-1; 8 positions agree with TRBD2. V lost 4 bases and J lost 9; bases outside the gene matches: 11. This CDR3 spans 15 amino acids. The V gene's germline CDR1 is LGHNA and CDR2 YNFKEQ. The CDR3 DNA reads TGTGCCAGCAGCCCCGAGCGGGAGTTGGGCACTGAGCAGTTCTTC. This codes for CASSPERELGTEQFF.

The chain uses TRBV19 and TRBJ1-5; possibly TRBD1 for D (6 bases). Germline CDR1 reads LNHDA; CDR2 reads SQIVND (reference sequence). Between the trimmed V and J ends, which lost 5 bases and 0 bases, there was a span of 17 bases. This CDR3 is 17 amino acids long. CDR3: CASSPRDIYNSNQPQHF. The DNA of the CDR3 is TGTGCCAGTAGTCCCCGGGACATTTACAATAGCAATCAGCCCCAGCATTTT. The full variable domain, its missing parts supplied by reference TRBV19 and TRBJ1-5, is DGGITQSPKYLFRKEGQNVTLSCEQNLNHDAMYWYRQDPGQGLRLIYYSQIVNDFQKGDIAEGYSVSREKKESFPLTVTSAQKNPTAFYLCASSPRDIYNSNQPQHFGDGTRLSIL.

The chain combines TRBV10-1 with TRBJ2-1, with D possibly matching TRBD2 (6 bases). Between the trimmed V and J ends, which lost 3 bases and 6 bases, there was a span of 15 bases. Germline V gene lookup returns CDR1 WNHNN and CDR2 SYGVQD (reference sequence). The CDR3 covers 15 residues. CDR3 coding DNA: TGCGCCAGCAGTGACCAGACTAGAAACCCCAATGAGCAGTTCTTC. This encodes CASSDQTRNPNEQFF.

CDR3 loop: CASSGTGIRGYTF. The CDR3 coding sequence is TGCGCCAGCTCGGGGACAGGAATTCGCGGCTACACCTTC. J is TRBJ1-2 and V is TRBV5-1; the match to TRBD1 covers 8 bases. Germline V gives CDR1 SGHRS, CDR2 YFSETQ. This CDR3 region has 13 residues. Germline trimming cut 7 bases from V and 8 bases from J; bases unmatched to any gene: 10.

This clone has only one observation. The CDR3 DNA reads as TGTGCCAGCTCACACGGACTAGCGGGCTCCTACGAGCAGTACTTC. Its protein is CASSHGLAGSYEQYF. The V gene is TRBV18, the J gene TRBJ2-7; 11 bases line up with TRBD2. V trimming: 4 bases; J trimming: 0 bases; junction bases outside the gene matches: 2. Germline values: CDR1 KGHSH, CDR2 LQKENI. The CDR3 is made up of 15 amino acids.

The chain recombines TRBV7-3 with TRBJ1-1; 8 bases agree with TRBD1. The CDR3 loop spans 14 amino acids. V was pared by 5 bases and J by 4 bases, with 6 bases of the junction left unmatched. CDR1 and CDR2 from the germline V gene are SGHTA and FQGTGA. The DNA for the CDR3 is TGTGCCAGCAGCCCGCAGGGGGCAATCACTGAAGCTTTCTTT. Protein: CASSPQGAITEAFF. Using reference TRBV7-3 and TRBJ1-1 for the parts outside the CDR3, the full variable domain is GAGVSQTPSNKVTEKGKYVELRCDPISGHTALYWYRQSLGQGPEFLIYFQGTGAADDSGLPNDRFFAVRPEGSVSTLKIQRTERGDSAVYLCASSPQGAITEAFFGQGTRLTVV.

The J gene is TRBJ2-5, the V gene TRBV3-1 (or the pseudogene TRBV3-2), with a weak D call TRBD2 (5 bases). This CDR3 contains 13 residues. Germline V gene data show CDR1 as LGHDT and CDR2 as YNNKEL (reference sequence). V lost 0 bases to trimming and J lost 4 bases, with 6 bases between them. The CDR3, as DNA: TGTGCCAGCAGCCAAGATCGGGGAGAGACCCAGTACTTC. This encodes CASSQDRGETQYF.

The rearrangement joins TRBV3-1 (or the pseudogene TRBV3-2) to TRBJ2-7; 11 bases match TRBD1. The CDR3 has 14 residues. CDR1 is LGHDT and CDR2 is YNNKEL in the germline V gene (reference sequence). V lost 7 bases and J lost 4; bases outside the gene matches: 6. The CDR3 protein is CASTSGQGAYEQYF. The CDR3 DNA reads as TGTGCCAGCACCTCAGGACAGGGGGCTTACGAGCAGTACTTC.

This clone occurred once. The chain joins TRBV9 to TRBJ2-5; TRBD2 matches 8 bases. The CDR3 is 15 residues long. Germline CDR1 is SGDLS and CDR2 is YYNGEE. V was pared by 2 bases and J by 3 bases, with 6 bases of the junction left unmatched. The CDR3 sequence is CASSVSPGREETQYF. CDR3 DNA: TGTGCCAGCAGCGTGAGCCCCGGGAGGGAAGAGACCCAGTACTTC.

The chain uses TRBV19 and TRBJ2-3; D perhaps matches TRBD1 (7 bases). CDR1 and CDR2 (germline): LNHDA, SQIVND (reference sequence). This CDR3 contains 15 residues. Trimming stripped 4 bases from V and 0 bases from J, with 11 bases between. CDR3 sequence reads: CASSTGGTSTDTQYF. CDR3 in DNA: TGTGCCAGTAGTACAGGGGGGACTAGCACAGATACGCAGTATTTT.

The chain couples TRBV21-1 to TRBJ2-1; TRBD1 is the table's D call, not checked against the DNA. TRBV21-1 is deemed a pseudogene. The CDR3 has 13 amino acids. CDR3 residues: CAKRHVGQPFQFF. The CDR3 DNA reads TGTGCCAAGAGACACGTGGGACAGCCGTTTCAGTTCTTC.

The chain recombines TRBV2 with TRBJ2-2; 8 bases line up with TRBD2. Germline V gene data show CDR1 as SNHLY and CDR2 as FYNNEI. There are 15 residues in the CDR3. V lost 5 bases, J lost 4 bases, and 6 bases stayed unmatched. The chain's CDR3 is CASSSAGVSTGELFF. The CDR3 DNA is TGTGCCAGCAGTTCAGCGGGAGTAAGCACCGGGGAGCTGTTTTTT.

The V call is TRBV11-3, the J call TRBJ2-2; 8 nucleotides agree with TRBD1. V was pared by 1 base and J by 4 bases, with 2 bases of the junction left unmatched. From germline, CDR1 is SGHNT and CDR2 YENEEA. CDR3 length equals 15 residues. The CDR3 protein is CASSLGTGGTGELFF. The CDR3 nucleotides read TGTGCCAGCAGCTTAGGCACAGGGGGCACCGGGGAGCTGTTTTTT.

The chain recombines TRBV4-2 with TRBJ2-3; 10 nucleotides line up with TRBD1. The CDR3 has 18 amino acids. Germline CDR1 and CDR2: LGHNA and YNFKEQ. The trim removed 2 bases at V and 1 base at J, leaving 9 bases unmatched. This CDR3 is CASSQTGTGEGGTDTQYF. DNA of the CDR3: TGTGCCAGCAGCCAAACCGGGACAGGGGAAGGGGGCACAGATACGCAGTATTTT.

The V call is TRBV5-4, the J call TRBJ1-1; D perhaps matches TRBD1 (5 bases). The V and J ends lost 4 bases and 1 base respectively, with 11 bases between them. Germline V gene data show CDR1 as SGHNT and CDR2 as YYREEE (reference sequence). The CDR3 is made up of 14 amino acids. The CDR3 here is CASSPAGRNTEAFF. In DNA, the CDR3 is TGTGCCAGCAGCCCGGCGGGGCGGAACACTGAAGCTTTCTTT.

This clone was seen more than once but under ten times. The CDR3 region is CASSPAGGRANTGELFF. CDR3 DNA: TGTGCCAGCAGTCCGGCAGGGGGTAGAGCGAACACCGGGGAGCTGTTTTTT. The chain recombines TRBV6-6 with TRBJ2-2, with 7 bases matching TRBD1. CDR1 MNHNY and CDR2 SVGAGI come from the germline V gene (reference sequence). The J segment lost 0 bases and the V segment lost 5 bases, leaving 9 bases of the junction unmatched. This CDR3 is 17 amino acids long.

V usage is TRBV28 and J usage is TRBJ2-1; 11 nucleotides line up with TRBD2. J was trimmed by 8 bases and V by 4 bases; bases with no gene match: 10. The CDR3 is 16 amino acids. Germline loops: CDR1 MDHEN, CDR2 SYDVKM. CDR3 sequence (DNA): TGTGCCAGCAGTTCAGTAGCGGGAGGGATAATGGATGAGCAGTTCTTC. Its translation: CASSSVAGGIMDEQFF.

This clone was seen a handful of times. V gene TRBV29-1 combines with J gene TRBJ2-5, with TRBD1 identical over 9 bases. Germline values: CDR1 SQVTM, CDR2 ANQGSEA. This CDR3 has 13 amino acids. Trimming cost V 4 bases and J 4 bases; bases outside gene matches: 4. CDR3 DNA sequence: TGCAGCGTTGGGACAGGGGCAGGAGAGACCCAGTACTTC. This sequence encodes CSVGTGAGETQYF.

The gene calls are TRBV30 and TRBJ2-7; 10 bases map to TRBD1. Per the germline V gene, CDR1 is GTSNPN and CDR2 is SVGIG (reference sequence). The CDR3 contains 17 residues. Unmatched junction bases numbered 12, after V lost 2 bases and J lost 2 bases. CDR3 sequence: CAWSPGRWDRGAYEQYF. In DNA, the CDR3 is TGTGCCTGGAGTCCGGGACGTTGGGACAGGGGAGCCTACGAGCAGTACTTC.